This T cell receptor (beta chain) was obtained from a study of glioma-infiltrating T cells (dated by TCRdb to about 2016). In terms of the full investigation: Sequencing of TCR alpha- and beta-chain repertoires was performed on glioma tissue, on non-neoplastic brain tissue, and on matched peripheral blood mononuclear cells. To measure how far tissue and blood T-cell populations diverged, each tissue-infiltrating repertoire was compared against the peripheral blood repertoire of the same patient. The paired cohort comprised three low-grade glioma patients, 8 or 9 primary glioblastoma patients and three non-glioma patients contributing non-neoplastic brain tissue. General conclusions and limits of the study: VJ-independent divergence between tissue and blood was below expectation in non-neoplastic patients but above expectation in all gliomas, especially low-grade gliomas. The group comparisons were based on small numbers of patients: three non-neoplastic, three low-grade glioma and about eight glioblastoma patients. Very few CDR3 sequences were found to be shared between tissue and blood, and this scarcity was attributed to high CDR3 diversity and limited sampling.

The iRepertoire nested amplicon-rescue multiplex PCR (arm-PCR) platform was used to amplify TCR alpha and beta CDR3 regions from RNA. For one-step reverse transcription and amplification, roughly 85-400 ng of tissue mRNA or PBMC total RNA was used as input. Following bead purification, Illumina adapters were added by a secondary multiplex PCR, and the libraries were gel-purified between 200 and 400 bp. Libraries carried internal 6-nucleotide barcodes used for demultiplexing. The libraries were sequenced on an Illumina MiSeq using 2x220 or 2x250 nucleotide paired-end reads. In the paper's pipeline: Paired reads were merged using FLASH 1.2.11 and were aligned to the GRCh37 human genome using BWA-MEM, after which TRA and TRB reads were extracted. For V and J assignment, an IMGT-derived reference of cassette sequences and CDR3 motifs that included pseudogenes was used. Reads were translated in three frames, and productive CDR3s were defined by a C…FGXG motif without stop codons. A clonotype was defined as a unique combination of a V-J cassette pair and a CDR3 amino acid sequence. Reads were filtered by Hamming distance, thresholded by each sample's sequence error rate in mapped regions. TCRdb reran the public reads through fastp at Q25 and MiXCR, keeping productive beta chains. Each record represents a unique CDR3 protein, reported with the most common genes and DNA among its rows. These V and J calls derive from TCRdb rather than the authors' analysis. For this sample there are 150,000 to 200,000 distinct CDR3 sequences; around 40% appear just once. Roughly 5.2% of the sample lies in the top ten.

In the germline V gene, CDR1 corresponds to MRHNA and CDR2 to SNTAGT. Trimming costs V 4 bases and J 4 bases, and their ends lie 17 bases apart. The CDR3 has 16 amino acids, counting the end cysteine and phenylalanine. Only CDR3 DNA is held: 48 bases, read in frame from base 1. On this clonotype: Its antigen remains unidentified. Within one base of it there is no much larger clone, and no base qualities were kept.

This sequence uses TRBV6-4 and TRBJ2-1; the D gene is perhaps TRBD1, on 6 matching bases. The sequence was collected from a human donor with low-grade glioma or glioblastoma, undergoing nonglioma brain surgery, or in good health (not recorded which). The specimen was glioma tissue, nonneoplastic brain tissue, or PBMCs (not recorded which). This receptor carries the CDR3 CASSGNRADSYNEQFF. The bases read TGTGCCAGCAGTGGCAACAGGGCGGACTCATACAATGAGCAGTTCTTC.